This T cell receptor beta chain was identified in a study of blood T cells in healthy people across ages. A second roughly 7 to 12 cycle PCR used barcoded and J-beta primers. MiXCR, applied by TCRdb to the 5' RACE reads, yields one record per CDR3 protein. The sample shows 600,000 to 900,000 distinct CDR3 sequences, about a quarter of them seen only once. Isolation per sample recovered at least 7 million PBMCs. Total RNA extraction produced at least 5.5 micrograms (per sample) for the study. Germline V gene lookup returns CDR1 KGHSH and CDR2 LQKENI. The CDR3 totals 15 residues. The V segment lost 2 bases and the J segment 4 bases; nucleotides outside the gene matches: 4. The same sample was also used in a study of T cells of mothers and their children. That study reports: Normalized overlap was always slightly, never significantly, higher in related than unrelated mother-child pairs.

The specimen sequenced was blood. J is TRBJ2-2 and V is TRBV18; TRBD2 matches at 7 bases. The receptor was derived from a boy between 5 and 17 years old in good health. The CDR3 DNA is TGTGCCAGCTCACCATTCGGCGGGGGCACCGGGGAGCTGTTTTTT. Amino acids: CASSPFGGGTGELFF.